The clone carrying this TCR beta chain appeared once. The sample comes from a study of blood T cell repertoires in COVID-19. Study in general: Samples came from the United States, Italy and Spain, spanning acute and convalescent COVID-19.

V lost 3 bases and J lost 0, with 8 bases in between. From germline, CDR1 is KGHSH and CDR2 LQKENI. This CDR3 contains 14 residues. Only in-frame clones appear in the TCRdb table, and some are missing; sequencing was by immunoSEQ multiplex PCR. This sample has roughly 230,000 clones, with approximately 83% found just once. Source material: peripheral blood. V gene TRBV18 combines with J gene TRBJ1-1; D is perhaps TRBD1 (5 bases). This clonotype was obtained from a woman aged 50 to 60 with acute or convalescent COVID-19. CDR3 nucleotides: TGTGCCAGCTCACCCGCAGGGATGAACACTGAAGCTTTCTTT. As protein: CASSPAGMNTEAFF.